What follows is one T cell receptor beta chain and its context. The immunoSEQ assay amplified TCRB CDR3 from up to roughly 2 ug DNA. TCRdb's copy holds only in-frame clones and misses some; the assay was immunoSEQ multiplex PCR. The data show approximately 67,000 clones, around 81% seen once. The data belong to a study of glioma-infiltrating T cells after dendritic cell vaccination. Turning to the study itself: Samples are from glioblastoma patients in Phase I and II dendritic cell vaccine trials.

CDR3 size: 17 residues. The germline CDR1 and CDR2 sequences are SGHDT and YYEEEE. V lost 0 bases and J lost 7, with 19 bases in between. The J gene is TRBJ1-4, the V gene TRBV5-6; D unclear. The receptor's source is a human donor with glioblastoma. The sequencing here drew on blood, taken before dendritic cell vaccination. The CDR3 loop reads CASSLGDRRPSGEKLFF. CDR3 DNA sequence: TGTGCCAGCAGCTTGGGGGATCGACGGCCAAGCGGTGAAAAACTGTTTTTT. The complete variable domain, with remaining parts taken from reference TRBV5-6 and TRBJ1-4, reads DAGVTQSPTHLIKTRGQQVTLRCSPKSGHDTVSWYQQALGQGPQFIFQYYEEEERQRGNFPDRFSGHQFPNYSSELNVNALLLGDSALYLCASSLGDRRPSGEKLFFGSGTQLSVL.